This T cell receptor beta chain was sequenced for a study of vaccination effects on CD4 cells after COVID-19. Study context: Post-vaccine samples followed the second dose by a median of 72 days. Whole-study results and caveats: Marked clonal contraction of both clone types appeared late after vaccination.

Trimming removed 2 bases from V and 7 bases from J, with 8 bases in between. The CDR3 is 13 residues long. Germline CDR1 SNHLY, CDR2 FYNNEI. In regard to this clone: Antigen: not known.

Produced via immunoSEQ multiplex PCR; TCRdb's table is partial and in-frame only. The repertoire holds tens of thousands of clones, with approximately 73% as singletons. Viral peptide pool expansion of antigen-specific CD4+ T cells preceded sequencing in the ViraFEST assay. The culture ran for roughly ten days before CD4+ T cells were isolated. Vaccination of participants consisted of two doses of either the BNT162b2 or mRNA-1273 vaccine. Vaccine recipients lacked prior SARS-CoV-2 infection and had negative nucleocapsid antibodies. Every well got over 1.5 million PBMC, which were grown with around 10 IU/ml IL-2 and roughly 10 ug/ml peptides.

The J gene is TRBJ2-2, the V gene TRBV2, with a tentative D call TRBD2 (5 bases). Sequenced here: CD4+ T cells from PBMCs cultured with HCoV-229E spike peptides, sampled after COVID-19 vaccination. The source of this sequence is a human donor who received a COVID-19 vaccine. This CDR3 is CASSEIRDGELFF. For the CDR3, the DNA is TGTGCCAGCAGTGAAATTCGGGACGGGGAGCTGTTTTTT.